These T cell receptor beta chains were read from a single sample in a study of regulatory T cells in long-lasting Graves disease. TCRdb used MiXCR to reprocess the multiplex PCR reads, holding one entry per CDR3 protein. The data show roughly 430,000 distinct CDR3 sequences, around 20% seen once. The starting material was peripheral blood mononuclear cells (PBMCs), obtained when the disease was refractory, from a patient treated with antithyroid drugs. The receptors derive from a female donor with Graves disease. Both conserved end residues are part of each CDR3. The D gene is left open where the match is weak. The size entry is marked missing in some rows and otherwise reads once, few, many or a size class.

CDR3 | DNA | V | size | J | D
CAWSVGAGGSQQFF | TGTGCCTGGAGTGTAGGGGCGGGAGGCTCGCAGCAGTTCTTC | TRBV30 | few | TRBJ2-1 | TRBD2
CAWSVLAGYNEQFF | TGTGCCTGGAGTGTACTAGCGGGATACAATGAGCAGTTCTTC | TRBV30 | . | TRBJ2-1 | TRBD2
CSATVNTEAFF | TGCAGTGCCACAGTGAACACTGAAGCTTTCTTT | TRBV20-1 | . | TRBJ1-1 | .
CASSQEVDWGETQYF | TGTGCCAGCAGCCAAGAGGTCGACTGGGGCGAGACCCAGTACTTC | TRBV3-1 | many | TRBJ2-5 | .
CSARNSFTYEQYF | TGCAGTGCTAGAAACAGTTTTACCTACGAGCAGTACTTC | TRBV20-1 | . | TRBJ2-7 | .
CASSVADQNTEAFF | TGTGCCAGCAGTGTGGCGGATCAAAACACTGAAGCTTTCTTT | TRBV6-1 | few | TRBJ1-1 | .
CASSLDSGTGELFF | TGTGCCAGCAGCTTAGACAGTGGGACCGGGGAGCTGTTTTTT | TRBV7-9 | many | TRBJ2-2 | .
CASSSQGVNTEAFF | TGTGCCAGCAGCTCCCAGGGGGTTAACACTGAAGCTTTCTTT | TRBV3-1 | many | TRBJ1-1 | TRBD1
CASSSGQDTGELFF | TGCGCCAGCAGCTCGGGACAGGACACCGGGGAGCTGTTTTTT | TRBV5-1 | . | TRBJ2-2 | TRBD1
CASSLWGTSATGELFF | TGTGCCAGCAGTTTATGGGGGACTAGCGCCACCGGGGAGCTGTTTTTT | TRBV28 | many | TRBJ2-2 | TRBD2
CASLPEVNSPLHF | TGTGCCAGCTTACCTGAAGTCAATTCACCCCTCCACTTT | TRBV6-1 | . | TRBJ1-6 | .
CASSIVPGNGELFF | TGTGCCAGTAGTATAGTGCCGGGGAACGGGGAGCTGTTTTTT | TRBV19 | . | TRBJ2-2 | .
CASSQGRRLAGAETQYF | TGCGCCAGCAGCCAAGGTCGTCGACTAGCGGGAGCAGAGACCCAGTACTTC | TRBV4-1 | . | TRBJ2-5 | TRBD2
CSAIRVLRGYTF | TGCAGTGCTATCAGGGTTTTACGTGGCTACACCTTC | TRBV20-1 | . | TRBJ1-2 | .
CASSEPGGNYGYTF | TGTGCCAGCAGTGAGCCGGGAGGTAACTATGGCTACACCTTC | TRBV25-1 | . | TRBJ1-2 | .
CASSPPFGTGYEQYF | TGTGCCAGCTCACCACCGTTCGGGACAGGCTACGAGCAGTACTTC | TRBV18 | . | TRBJ2-7 | TRBD1
CSVAWNYGGELFF | TGCAGCGTTGCGTGGAACTATGGCGGGGAGCTGTTTTTT | TRBV29-1 | . | TRBJ2-2 | .
CASSGQGWSPLHF | TGTGCCAGCAGTGGGCAGGGGTGGTCACCCCTCCACTTT | TRBV27 | many | TRBJ1-6 | .
CSAPGQVGSYEQYF | TGCAGTGCTCCTGGACAGGTAGGGTCCTACGAGCAGTACTTC | TRBV20-1 | . | TRBJ2-7 | TRBD1
CASRSRGMQTQYF | TGTGCCAGCAGGTCCAGGGGGATGCAGACCCAGTACTTC | TRBV28 | many | TRBJ2-5 | TRBD1
CASSPTLQGRETQYF | TGTGCCAGCAGTCCAACTTTACAGGGAAGAGAGACCCAGTACTTC | TRBV28 | many | TRBJ2-5 | .
CASSSRRWGPTNEKLFF | TGTGCCAGCAGCTCACGTCGTTGGGGGCCAACTAATGAAAAACTGTTTTTT | TRBV7-8 | many | TRBJ1-4 | .
CASSFWDSGRTGEQYF | TGTGCCAGCAGTTTTTGGGATAGCGGACGTACGGGCGAGCAGTACTTC | TRBV28 | many | TRBJ2-7 | .
CASSVVGHHQETQYF | TGTGCCAGCAGCGTAGTAGGTCACCACCAAGAGACCCAGTACTTC | TRBV9 | . | TRBJ2-5 | .
CASSFTNLQYNEQFF | TGTGCCAGCAGCTTCACAAACCTACAGTACAATGAGCAGTTCTTC | TRBV11-2 | few | TRBJ2-1 | .
CASSRQGLAGGGGNIQYF | TGTGCCAGTAGCCGGCAGGGACTAGCGGGAGGAGGGGGAAACATTCAGTACTTC | TRBV19 | . | TRBJ2-4 | TRBD2
CAISESLGMNTEAFF | TGTGCCATCAGTGAGTCTTTAGGGATGAACACTGAAGCTTTCTTT | TRBV10-3 | . | TRBJ1-1 | .
CSARAQGAGGYTF | TGCAGTGCTAGAGCTCAGGGGGCGGGCGGCTACACCTTC | TRBV20-1 | . | TRBJ1-2 | TRBD1
CSALWGGRNEQYF | TGCAGTGCCCTTTGGGGAGGGCGGAACGAGCAGTACTTC | TRBV20-1 | many | TRBJ2-7 | TRBD2
CSARAGPGTGELFF | TGCAGTGCTAGAGCGGGGCCAGGCACCGGGGAGCTGTTTTTT | TRBV20-1 | . | TRBJ2-2 | .
CASSDFLGTASYEQYF | TGTGCCAGCAGTGATTTTCTTGGGACGGCCTCCTACGAGCAGTACTTC | TRBV6-1 | many | TRBJ2-7 | .
CASSLAGETHEQYF | TGCGCCAGCAGCTTAGCGGGAGAGACCCACGAGCAGTACTTC | TRBV5-1 | many | TRBJ2-7 | TRBD2
CASSIRTGVGHEQFF | TGTGCCAGTAGTATACGGACAGGGGTCGGGCATGAGCAGTTCTTC | TRBV19 | many | TRBJ2-1 | TRBD1
CASSQDPGTGELFF | TGCGCCAGCAGCCAAGATCCAGGAACCGGGGAGCTGTTTTTT | TRBV4-1 | few | TRBJ2-2 | .
CASSEDPSGANVLTF | TGTGCCAGCAGTGAAGACCCTTCTGGGGCCAACGTCCTGACTTTC | TRBV6-1 | . | TRBJ2-6 | .
CASSSDVVWTGQTGELFF | TGTGCCAGCAGCTCTGACGTCGTGTGGACAGGACAGACCGGGGAGCTGTTTTTT | TRBV11-2 | few | TRBJ2-2 | TRBD1
CSALSGTPTSEQYF | TGCAGTGCTCTTTCCGGGACCCCTACCTCCGAGCAGTACTTC | TRBV20-1 | . | TRBJ2-7 | .
CASSDPGLASPYEQYF | TGTGCCAGCAGCGACCCGGGACTAGCATCCCCCTACGAGCAGTACTTC | TRBV7-9 | . | TRBJ2-7 | TRBD2
CASSLTGTGVGSPLHF | TGTGCCAGCAGTCTTACCGGGACAGGGGTAGGTTCACCCCTCCACTTT | TRBV27 | . | TRBJ1-6 | TRBD1
CASSRGLSALTGNQPQHF | TGTGCCAGTAGTCGGGGGCTATCGGCTCTCACGGGCAATCAGCCCCAGCATTTT | TRBV19 | . | TRBJ1-5 | .
CATSSLANTDTQYF | TGTGCCACCAGCAGTCTAGCGAACACAGATACGCAGTATTTT | TRBV15 | once | TRBJ2-3 | .
CASRPGLAPETQYF | TGTGCCAGCAGACCCGGACTAGCCCCAGAGACCCAGTACTTC | TRBV3-1 | . | TRBJ2-5 | TRBD2
CASSPDRGGSNQPQHF | TGTGCCAGCAGTCCCGACAGGGGCGGTAGCAATCAGCCCCAGCATTTT | TRBV2 | many | TRBJ1-5 | TRBD1
CASSLGTSRYEQYF | TGTGCCAGCAGCCTCGGGACTTCCCGCTACGAGCAGTACTTC | TRBV3-1 | . | TRBJ2-7 | .
CASSWTSGVREQFF | TGTGCCAGCAGTTGGACTAGCGGGGTTAGGGAGCAGTTCTTC | TRBV2 | . | TRBJ2-1 | TRBD2
CSVMGIYTGELFF | TGCAGCGTGATGGGGATCTACACCGGGGAGCTGTTTTTT | TRBV29-1 | few | TRBJ2-2 | .